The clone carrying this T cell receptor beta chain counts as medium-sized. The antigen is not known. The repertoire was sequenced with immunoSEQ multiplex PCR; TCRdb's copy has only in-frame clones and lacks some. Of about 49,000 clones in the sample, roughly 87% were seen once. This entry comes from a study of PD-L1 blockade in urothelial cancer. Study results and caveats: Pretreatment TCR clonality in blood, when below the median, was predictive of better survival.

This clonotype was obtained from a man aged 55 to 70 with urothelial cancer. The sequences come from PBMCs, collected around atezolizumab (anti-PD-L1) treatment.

The CDR3 reads CASSPPSGDGYTF. The DNA of the CDR3 is TGTGCCAGCTCACCACCGTCCGGGGATGGCTACACCTTC. The chain uses TRBV18 and TRBJ1-2; D remains unclear. Germline loops: CDR1 KGHSH, CDR2 LQKENI. V gave up 0 bases and J gave up 6 bases, with 8 bases separating them. This CDR3 spans 13 amino acids.